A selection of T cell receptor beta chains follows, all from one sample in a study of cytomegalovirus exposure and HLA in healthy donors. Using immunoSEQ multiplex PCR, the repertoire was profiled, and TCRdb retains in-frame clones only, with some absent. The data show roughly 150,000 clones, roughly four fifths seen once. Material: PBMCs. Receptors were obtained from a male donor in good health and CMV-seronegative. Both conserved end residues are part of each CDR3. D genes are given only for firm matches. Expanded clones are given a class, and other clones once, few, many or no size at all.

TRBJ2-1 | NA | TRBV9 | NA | TGTGCCAGCAGCGTAGCCGTCGGGTACAATGAGCAGTTCTTC | CASSVAVGYNEQFF
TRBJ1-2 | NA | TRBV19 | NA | TGTGCCAGTAGCGAACCGGCCGTTCGGTGGGAGTACGGCTACACCTTC | CASSEPAVRWEYGYTF
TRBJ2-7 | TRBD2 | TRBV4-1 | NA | TGCGCCAGCAGCCAGACTAGCGGGTCGTCCTACGAGCAGTACTTC | CASSQTSGSSYEQYF
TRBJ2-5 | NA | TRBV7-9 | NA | TGTGCCAGCAGCTTTTCCTCCGGACCTAGCGTTCAAGAGACCCAGTACTTC | CASSFSSGPSVQETQYF
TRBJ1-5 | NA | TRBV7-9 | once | TGTGCCAGCAGCTTCGCAGGGTCCACCCAGCCCCAGCATTTT | CASSFAGSTQPQHF
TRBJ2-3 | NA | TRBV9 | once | TGTGCCAGCAGCGTAGGGCCCATTGGTGGCAGCACAGATACGCAGTATTTT | CASSVGPIGGSTDTQYF
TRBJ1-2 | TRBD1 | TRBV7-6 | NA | TGTGCCAGCACTCAGGGGGGCGCAACGGGCTACACCTTC | CASTQGGATGYTF
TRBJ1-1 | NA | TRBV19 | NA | TGTGCCAGCGCGGTGGGGAACACTGAAGCTTTCTTT | CASAVGNTEAFF
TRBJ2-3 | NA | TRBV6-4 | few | TGTGCCAGCAGCGGACAGGCGGGGAGTGGGGCAGATACGCAGTATTTT | CASSGQAGSGADTQYF
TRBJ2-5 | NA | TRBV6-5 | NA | TGTGCCAGCAGTTACTCGGCGGGGCCGGGGGAGACCCAGTACTTC | CASSYSAGPGETQYF
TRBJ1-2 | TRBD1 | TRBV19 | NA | TGTGCCAGTAGTAACCCGGGACAGTTAGTTGGCTACACCTTC | CASSNPGQLVGYTF
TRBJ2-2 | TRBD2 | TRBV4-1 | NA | TGCGCCAGCAGCCAAGTTAAGCTTGCGGGAGGAGGCACCGGGGAGCTGTTTTTT | CASSQVKLAGGGTGELFF
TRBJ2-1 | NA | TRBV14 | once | TGTGCCAGCAGCTCGGTCTTCGGGAGAAGCTCCTACAATGAGCAGTTCTTC | CASSSVFGRSSYNEQFF
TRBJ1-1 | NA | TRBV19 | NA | TGTGCCAGTAGTGCGGTGGGACTTAATCCGGGAGCTTTCTTT | CASSAVGLNPGAFF
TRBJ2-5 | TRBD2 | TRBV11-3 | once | TGTGCCAGCAGCTTAGCGGGGGGTGAGCAGTACTTC | CASSLAGGEQYF
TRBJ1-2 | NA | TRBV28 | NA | TGTGCCAGCAGTCCGTCCGGGACACTAGATTTCTATGGCTACACCTTC | CASSPSGTLDFYGYTF
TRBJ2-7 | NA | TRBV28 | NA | TGTGCCAGCAGTTTTCTCTACGAGCAGTACTTC | CASSFLYEQYF
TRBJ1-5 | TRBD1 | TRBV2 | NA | TGTGCCAGCACTCGGACAGGGGGGAATCAGCCCCAGCATTTT | CASTRTGGNQPQHF